The 18 T cell receptor beta chains listed next were all sequenced from one sample in a study of blood T cell repertoires in COVID-19. Using immunoSEQ multiplex PCR, the repertoire was profiled, and TCRdb retains in-frame clones only, with some absent. The sample includes over 150,000 clones, approximately 86% seen only once; the top ten take approximately 7%. The sample consisted of peripheral blood. These receptors all come from a man aged 45-60 years with active or convalescent COVID-19.

V gene TRBV4-1 combines with J gene TRBJ1-1; D remains ambiguous. The germline V gene has CDR1 MGHRA and CDR2 YSYEKL. The CDR3 is made up of 13 amino acids. The V end was cut by 3 bases, the J end by 5 bases, with 10 bases between. The CDR3 nucleotides read TGCGCCAGCAGCCAGAAAGGCGGTACTGAAGCTTTCTTT. Translation gives CASSQKGGTEAFF.

This rearrangement joins TRBV19 to TRBJ2-3; TRBD2 matches at 12 bases. J was trimmed by 4 bases and V by 7 bases; bases with no gene match: 6. The germline CDR1 and CDR2 sequences are LNHDA and SQIVND (reference sequence). The CDR3 consists of 15 residues. This CDR3 is CASTQTSGRPDTQYF. The CDR3 DNA reads as TGTGCCAGTACCCAGACTAGCGGGAGACCAGATACGCAGTATTTT.

V gene TRBV9 combines with J gene TRBJ2-7, with unresolved D. The V gene lost 0 bases and the J gene lost 3 bases, with 4 bases spanning the gap. The CDR3 extends over 12 amino acids. The germline V gene encodes CDR1 SGDLS and CDR2 YYNGEE. CDR3 DNA sequence: TGTGCCAGCAGCGTAGTCGGCTACGAGCAGTACTTC. Translating gives CASSVVGYEQYF.

The chain joins TRBV11-3 to TRBJ2-2; TRBD2 aligns across 13 bases. J gave up 4 bases and V 4 bases, and 9 bases lay outside the gene matches. Per germline, CDR1 SGHNT and CDR2 YENEEA. CDR3 length equals 18 residues. CDR3 residues: CASSSRDGTSGITGELFF. CDR3 nucleotides: TGTGCCAGCAGCTCAAGAGACGGGACTAGCGGGATCACCGGGGAGCTGTTTTTT.

This clone was seen only a few times. The chain combines TRBV4-2 with TRBJ2-2; D is possibly TRBD2 (5 bases). The V gene's germline CDR1 is LGHNA and CDR2 YNFKEQ. The V and J ends lost 1 base and 7 bases respectively, with 16 bases between them. The CDR3 sequence is 16 residues long. CDR3 nucleotides: TGTGCCAGCAGCCAAGCTCGTGACTATTCGAGCGGGGAGCTGTTTTTT. This gives the protein CASSQARDYSSGELFF.

The chain uses TRBV6-1 and TRBJ2-3, with D hard to call. V was pared by 1 base and J by 1 base, with 9 bases between. This CDR3 is built from 15 residues. CDR1 is MNHNS, CDR2 SASEGT, per germline. The CDR3 region has the DNA TGTGCCAGCAGTGAAGACGGGTTACGCACAGATACGCAGTATTTT. Protein: CASSEDGLRTDTQYF.

The rearrangement joins TRBV11-3 to TRBJ1-1; 7 bases are a match to TRBD1. The CDR3 is 13 amino acids. With V trimmed by 3 bases and J by 6 bases, 4 bases remained unmatched. The germline gives CDR1 SGHNT, CDR2 YENEEA. CDR3 DNA: TGTGCCAGCAGCTTCAGGGGGATTGCTGAAGCTTTCTTT. This codes for CASSFRGIAEAFF.

The V call is TRBV20-1, the J call TRBJ2-1, with a possible D match to TRBD1 (6 bases). CDR1 is DFQATT and CDR2 is SNEGSKA in the germline V gene (reference sequence). V lost 3 bases to trimming and J lost 0 bases, with 9 bases between them. CDR3 length: 14 residues. The CDR3 region is CSASRGSSYNEQFF. CDR3 coding DNA: TGCAGTGCTAGTAGGGGGAGCTCCTACAATGAGCAGTTCTTC.

The chain joins TRBV6-2 or TRBV6-3 to TRBJ2-7; the D gene is possibly TRBD1 (6 bases). The V end lost 5 bases, the J end lost 3 bases, and 20 bases lay between the germline ends. From germline, CDR1 is MNHEY and CDR2 SVGEGT. This CDR3 is built from 16 residues. The CDR3 spells CASSRRAGAILYEQYF. For the CDR3, the DNA is TGTGCCAGCAGTAGACGCGCAGGGGCAATCCTCTACGAGCAGTACTTC.

This rearrangement joins TRBV2 to TRBJ2-2; TRBD2 aligns across 12 bases. This CDR3 has 16 residues. CDR1 and CDR2 from the germline V gene are SNHLY and FYNNEI. Unmatched junction bases numbered 5, after V lost 8 bases and J lost 1 base. The CDR3 DNA reads TGTGCCAGCCGCCGACTAGCGGGAGAGAACACCGGGGAGCTGTTTTTT. Translation gives CASRRLAGENTGELFF. Full variable domain (outside the CDR3, taken from reference TRBV2 and TRBJ2-2): EPEVTQTPSHQVTQMGQEVILRCVPISNHLYFYWYRQILGQKVEFLVSFYNNEISEKSEIFDDQFSVERPDGSNFTLKIRSTKLEDSAMYFCASRRLAGENTGELFFGEGSRLTVL.

The J gene is TRBJ1-6, the V gene TRBV4-1; D gene unclear. The V gene lost 3 bases and the J gene lost 8 bases, with 5 bases spanning the gap. Per germline, CDR1 MGHRA and CDR2 YSYEKL. The CDR3 totals 12 residues. CDR3 nucleotide sequence: TGCGCCAGCAGCCATAATGATTCACCCCTCCACTTT. Protein product: CASSHNDSPLHF.

The sample holds one count of this clone. The V call is TRBV15, the J call TRBJ1-3, with 7 bases matching TRBD1. The trim removed 4 bases at V and 3 bases at J, leaving 6 bases unmatched. The CDR3 spans 15 residues. Germline loops: CDR1 LNHNV, CDR2 YYDKDF (reference sequence). The DNA of the CDR3 is TGTGCCACCAGCAACCTACAGGGGAGTGGAAACACCATATATTTT. This translates into CATSNLQGSGNTIYF.

This chain connects TRBV6-2 or TRBV6-3 to TRBJ1-1; TRBD1 matches 8 bases. V gave up 0 bases and J gave up 6 bases; unmatched junction bases: 9. CDR1 MNHEY and CDR2 SVGEGT come from the germline V gene. The length of the CDR3 is 16 residues. The DNA of the CDR3 is TGTGCCAGCAGTTACTCGAACGCAGGGGGCAAGGCTGAAGCTTTCTTT. Its translation is CASSYSNAGGKAEAFF.

The J gene is TRBJ2-1, the V gene TRBV4-1; D unclear. The V end lost 0 bases, the J end lost 9 bases, and 9 bases lay between the germline ends. The length of the CDR3 is 13 residues. Germline-derived CDR1 and CDR2 are MGHRA and YSYEKL. CDR3 in DNA: TGCGCCAGCAGCCAAGAAGGAGCGACTGAGCAGTTCTTC. Residues: CASSQEGATEQFF.

This chain uses TRBV6-5 with TRBJ2-3, with D tentatively TRBD2 (6 bases). Trimming took 7 bases from V and 2 from J, leaving 16 bases between them. The CDR3 has 15 residues. Germline V gene data show CDR1 as MNHEY and CDR2 as SVGAGI. CDR3 DNA: TGTGCCAGCACCACCGACTGGGACTCCACAGATACGCAGTATTTT. Its protein is CASTTDWDSTDTQYF.

The chain carries TRBV5-5 and TRBJ2-5; TRBD1 matches at 8 bases. Germline V CDR1 and CDR2: SGHKS, YYEKEE (reference sequence). The CDR3 covers 15 residues. Trimming removed 2 bases from V and 4 bases from J; junction bases left unmatched: 7. CDR3 in DNA: TGTGCCAGCAGCTTTTGGACAGGGAATATAGAGACCCAGTACTTC. This sequence encodes CASSFWTGNIETQYF.

The genes are TRBV27 and TRBJ1-2; perhaps TRBD1 as D (5 bases). Germline V gene data show CDR1 as MNHEY and CDR2 as SMNVEV (reference sequence). CDR3 length: 14 residues. With 2 bases removed from V and 8 bases from J, the gap between germline ends came to 15 bases. For the CDR3, the DNA is TGTGCCAGCAGTTTAAGTGGGGGGACTGGAGGCTACACCTTC. It yields the protein CASSLSGGTGGYTF.

The chain links TRBV6-5 to TRBJ1-2; D perhaps matches TRBD1 (6 bases). V lost 7 bases to trimming and J lost 4 bases, with 13 bases between them. The CDR3 extends over 13 amino acids. The germline gives CDR1 MNHEY, CDR2 SVGAGI. The CDR3 is CASTRQTGYGYTF. The DNA of the CDR3 is TGTGCCAGCACCAGACAGACAGGCTATGGCTACACCTTC.